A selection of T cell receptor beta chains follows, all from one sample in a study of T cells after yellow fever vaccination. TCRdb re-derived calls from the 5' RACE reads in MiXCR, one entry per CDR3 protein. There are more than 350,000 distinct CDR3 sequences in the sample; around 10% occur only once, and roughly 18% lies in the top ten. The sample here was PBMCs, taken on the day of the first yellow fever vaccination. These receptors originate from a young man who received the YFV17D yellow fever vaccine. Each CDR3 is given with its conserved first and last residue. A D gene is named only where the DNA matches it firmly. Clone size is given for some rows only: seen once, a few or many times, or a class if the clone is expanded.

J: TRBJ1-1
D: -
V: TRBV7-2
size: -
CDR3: CASTELTEAFF
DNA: TGTGCCAGCACGGAGCTCACTGAAGCTTTCTTT

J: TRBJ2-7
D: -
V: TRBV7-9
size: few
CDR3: CASSSMDGGLSSYEQYF
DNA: TGTGCCAGCAGCAGCATGGACGGCGGCTTGAGCTCCTACGAGCAGTACTTC

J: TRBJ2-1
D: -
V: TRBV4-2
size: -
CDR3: CASSTSGLNNEQFF
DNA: TGTGCCAGCAGCACAAGCGGGCTTAACAATGAGCAGTTCTTC

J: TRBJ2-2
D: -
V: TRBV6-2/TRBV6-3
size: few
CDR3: CASRIAGELFF
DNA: TGTGCCAGCAGGATAGCCGGGGAGCTGTTTTTT

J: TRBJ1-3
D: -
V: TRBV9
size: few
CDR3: CASSATPSSGNTIYF
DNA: TGTGCCAGCAGCGCGACACCGAGCTCTGGAAACACCATATATTTT

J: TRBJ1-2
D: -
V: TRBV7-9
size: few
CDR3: CASSRGGLLGYGYTF
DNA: TGTGCCAGCAGCCGGGGCGGCCTCCTCGGGTATGGCTACACCTTC

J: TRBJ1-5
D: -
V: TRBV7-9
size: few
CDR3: CASSAGGVWQPQHF
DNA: TGTGCCAGCAGCGCGGGGGGGGTTTGGCAGCCCCAGCATTTT

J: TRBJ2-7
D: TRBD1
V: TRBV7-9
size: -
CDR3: CASSLVDRGIYEQYF
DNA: TGTGCCAGCAGCCTTGTGGACAGGGGGATCTACGAGCAGTACTTC

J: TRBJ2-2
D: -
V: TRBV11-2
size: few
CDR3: CASSRRLHLAVTGELFF
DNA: TGTGCCAGCAGCCGTAGACTCCACCTCGCGGTCACCGGGGAGCTGTTTTTT

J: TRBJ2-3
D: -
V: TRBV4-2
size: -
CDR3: CASSPGGGLRDTQYF
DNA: TGTGCCAGCAGCCCCGGAGGGGGTTTAAGAGATACGCAGTATTTT

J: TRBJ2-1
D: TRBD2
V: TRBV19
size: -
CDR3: CASSALAGSYNEQFF
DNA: TGTGCCAGTAGTGCACTAGCGGGGAGTTACAATGAGCAGTTCTTC

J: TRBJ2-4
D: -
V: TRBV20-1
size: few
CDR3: CSARGAGELIQYF
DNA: TGCAGTGCTAGGGGGGCTGGTGAGCTCATTCAGTACTTC

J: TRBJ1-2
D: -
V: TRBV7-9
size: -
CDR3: CASSSPRRGYTF
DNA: TGTGCCAGCAGTTCACCCAGGCGGGGCTACACCTTC

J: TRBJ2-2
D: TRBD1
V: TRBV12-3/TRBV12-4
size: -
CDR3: CASSQQGSAGELFF
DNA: TGTGCCAGCAGTCAACAGGGGAGCGCCGGGGAGCTGTTTTTT

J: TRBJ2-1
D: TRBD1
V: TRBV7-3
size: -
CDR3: CASSPGQGVNEQFF
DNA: TGTGCCAGCAGCCCGGGACAGGGGGTAAATGAGCAGTTCTTC

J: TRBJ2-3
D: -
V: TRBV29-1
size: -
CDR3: CSAYRFTDTQYF
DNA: TGCAGCGCCTACAGGTTCACAGATACGCAGTATTTT

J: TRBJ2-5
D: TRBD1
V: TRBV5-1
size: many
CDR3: CASSWGQGKQTQYF
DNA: TGCGCCAGCAGCTGGGGACAGGGAAAGCAGACCCAGTACTTC

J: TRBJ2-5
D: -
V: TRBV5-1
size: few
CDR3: CASSADLRPKTQYF
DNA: TGCGCCAGCAGCGCCGACCTCCGTCCAAAGACCCAGTACTTC

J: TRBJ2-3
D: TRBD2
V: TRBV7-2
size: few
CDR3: CASSLGTSAITDTQYF
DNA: TGTGCCAGCAGCTTAGGGACTAGCGCTATCACAGATACGCAGTATTTT

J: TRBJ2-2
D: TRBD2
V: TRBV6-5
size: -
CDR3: CASSWGGNTGELFF
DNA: TGTGCCAGCAGTTGGGGGGGTAACACCGGGGAGCTGTTTTTT

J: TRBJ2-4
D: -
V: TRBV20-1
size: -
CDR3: CSAWASQAKNIQYF
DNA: TGCAGTGCCTGGGCCTCCCAAGCCAAAAACATTCAGTACTTC

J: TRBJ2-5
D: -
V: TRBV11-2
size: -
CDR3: CASSLELGRVGETQYF
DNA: TGTGCCAGCAGCTTAGAATTGGGCAGGGTAGGAGAGACCCAGTACTTC

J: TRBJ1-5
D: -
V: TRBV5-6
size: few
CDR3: CASSSTGRGWNQPQHF
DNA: TGTGCCAGCAGTTCGACAGGCAGGGGATGGAATCAGCCCCAGCATTTT

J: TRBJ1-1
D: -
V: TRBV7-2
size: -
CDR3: CASSLVGGKAEAFF
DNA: TGTGCCAGCAGCTTAGTTGGGGGGAAGGCTGAAGCTTTCTTT

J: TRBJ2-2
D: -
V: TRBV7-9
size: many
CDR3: CASSLGLEVLTTGELFF
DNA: TGTGCCAGCAGCTTAGGACTTGAGGTTCTTACCACCGGGGAGCTGTTTTTT

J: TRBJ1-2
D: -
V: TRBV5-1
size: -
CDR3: CASSQGQLNYGYTF
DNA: TGCGCCAGCAGCCAAGGACAGCTTAACTATGGCTACACCTTC